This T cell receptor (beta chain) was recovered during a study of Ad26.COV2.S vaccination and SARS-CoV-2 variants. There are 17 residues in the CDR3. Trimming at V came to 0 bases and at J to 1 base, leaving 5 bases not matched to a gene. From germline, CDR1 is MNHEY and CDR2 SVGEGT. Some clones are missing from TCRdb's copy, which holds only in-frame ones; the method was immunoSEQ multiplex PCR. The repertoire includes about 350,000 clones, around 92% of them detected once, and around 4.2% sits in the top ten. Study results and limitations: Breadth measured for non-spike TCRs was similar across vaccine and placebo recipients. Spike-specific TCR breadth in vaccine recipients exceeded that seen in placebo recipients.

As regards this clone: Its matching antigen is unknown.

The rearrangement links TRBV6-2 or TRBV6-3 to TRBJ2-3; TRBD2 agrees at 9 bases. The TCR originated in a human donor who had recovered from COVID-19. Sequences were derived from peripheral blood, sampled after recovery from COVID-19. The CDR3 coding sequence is TGTGCCAGCAGTTACTCGATGCTAGCGGGACGCACAGATACGCAGTATTTT. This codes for CASSYSMLAGRTDTQYF.